These 9 T cell receptor beta chains share one sample of origin, sequenced in a study of CD8 T cells in Susac syndrome. It was with random hexamers that roughly 0.45 to 1 ug RNA was reverse transcribed. Each CDR3 protein gets one entry after TCRdb re-called the immunoSEQ multiplex PCR reads with MiXCR. The table has approximately 190,000 distinct CDR3 sequences, more than 90% seen once. The sequencing input was CD4+ T cells from PBMCs. Source of these receptors: a human donor with Susac syndrome.

The chain couples TRBV9 to TRBJ2-1; TRBD2 matches 9 bases. The V gene's germline CDR1 is SGDLS and CDR2 YYNGEE. The CDR3 consists of 16 residues. Trimming took 0 bases from V and 0 from J; bases not matched to a gene: 1. CDR3 DNA: TGTGCCAGCAGCGTAGCAGCGGGGGGCTCCTACAATGAGCAGTTCTTC. Protein: CASSVAAGGSYNEQFF.

V is TRBV7-8 and J is TRBJ1-5, with D perhaps TRBD1 (5 bases). The V end was cut by 6 bases, the J end by 0 bases, with 12 bases between. The V gene's germline CDR1 is SGHVS and CDR2 FQNEAQ. CDR3 length: 15 residues. The chain's CDR3 is CASRRDRHSNQPQHF. The CDR3 DNA is TGTGCCAGCAGAAGGGACCGACATAGCAATCAGCCCCAGCATTTT.

This chain connects TRBV7-6 to TRBJ2-5, with TRBD2 matching 13 bases. V shed 3 bases, J shed 5 bases, and the junction held 9 bases outside the gene matches. This CDR3 has 17 residues. Germline V gene lookup returns CDR1 SGHVS and CDR2 FNYEAQ. The CDR3 nucleotides are TGTGCCAGCAGCTTCGGAGGGACTAGCGGGGTTTGGGAGACCCAGTACTTC. Residues: CASSFGGTSGVWETQYF.

This clonotype was detected once. V usage is TRBV7-9 and J usage is TRBJ2-5; 10 nucleotides align to TRBD2. The trim removed 4 bases at V and 3 bases at J, leaving 11 bases unmatched. CDR1 and CDR2 (germline): SEHNR, FQNEAQ (reference sequence). CDR3 length: 17 amino acids. Written as DNA, the CDR3 is TGTGCCAGCAGCTGGACTAGCGGCCCGATTGGGGAAGAGACCCAGTACTTC. This encodes CASSWTSGPIGEETQYF.

The chain carries TRBV20-1 and TRBJ2-3, with D perhaps matching TRBD1 (5 bases). CDR3 length equals 14 residues. Trimming left V 6 bases short and J 0 bases short, with 13 bases between. Germline values: CDR1 DFQATT, CDR2 SNEGSKA (reference sequence). CDR3 sequence: CSAQGGTSTDTQYF. CDR3 in DNA: TGCAGTGCGCAGGGTGGAACTAGCACAGATACGCAGTATTTT.

J is TRBJ2-5 and V is TRBV7-3; D ambiguous. The V end lost 5 bases, the J end lost 5 bases, and 12 bases lay between the germline ends. Germline-derived CDR1 and CDR2 are SGHTA and FQGTGA. The CDR3 sequence is 13 residues long. CDR3 amino acids: CASSPSVTETQYF. CDR3 sequence (DNA): TGTGCCAGCAGCCCCTCAGTCACGGAGACCCAGTACTTC.

This sequence joins TRBV3-1 and TRBJ2-7; either TRBD1 or TRBD2 may supply D (5 bases each). The CDR3 has 14 amino acids. Trimming stripped 3 bases from V and 2 bases from J, with 11 bases between. Germline V gene lookup returns CDR1 LGHDT and CDR2 YNNKEL (reference sequence). CDR3 protein: CASSHPGTAYEQYF. CDR3 DNA sequence: TGTGCCAGCAGCCATCCCGGGACGGCCTACGAGCAGTACTTC.

V usage is TRBV30 and J usage is TRBJ2-7; the D is unclear. Deletions cut 0 bases from V and 4 bases from J, with 4 bases between. CDR3 length equals 11 residues. Germline CDR1 is GTSNPN and CDR2 is SVGIG (reference sequence). The CDR3 region is CAWSVRYEQYF. The DNA for the CDR3 is TGTGCCTGGAGTGTACGGTACGAGCAGTACTTC.

The chain links TRBV6-5 to TRBJ1-2; 10 bases fit TRBD1. Per the germline V gene, CDR1 is MNHEY and CDR2 is SVGAGI. The V gene end was trimmed by 7 bases and the J gene end by 8 bases; junction bases not matched to a gene: 7. The length of the CDR3 is 13 residues. The CDR3 here is CASKRQGAGGYTF. The CDR3 DNA reads TGTGCCAGCAAAAGACAGGGGGCTGGCGGCTACACCTTC.